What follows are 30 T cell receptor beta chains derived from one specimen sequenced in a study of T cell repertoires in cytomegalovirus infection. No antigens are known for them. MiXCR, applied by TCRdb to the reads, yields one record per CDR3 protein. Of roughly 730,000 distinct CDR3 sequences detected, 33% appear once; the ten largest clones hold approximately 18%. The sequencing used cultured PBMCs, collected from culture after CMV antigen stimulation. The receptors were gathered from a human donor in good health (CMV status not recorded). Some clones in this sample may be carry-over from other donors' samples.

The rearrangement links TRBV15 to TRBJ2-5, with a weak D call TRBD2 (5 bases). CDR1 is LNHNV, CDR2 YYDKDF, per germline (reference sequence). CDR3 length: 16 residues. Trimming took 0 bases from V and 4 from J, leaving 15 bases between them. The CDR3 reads CATSRDRGPEAETQYF. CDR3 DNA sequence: TGTGCCACCAGCAGAGATCGAGGGCCTGAGGCAGAGACCCAGTACTTC.

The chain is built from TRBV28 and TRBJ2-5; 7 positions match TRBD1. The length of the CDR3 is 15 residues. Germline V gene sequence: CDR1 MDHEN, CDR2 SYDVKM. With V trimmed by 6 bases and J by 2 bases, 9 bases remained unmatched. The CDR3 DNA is TGTGCCAGCAGGGAAAGGGACAGAAAACAAGAGACCCAGTACTTC. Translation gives CASRERDRKQETQYF.

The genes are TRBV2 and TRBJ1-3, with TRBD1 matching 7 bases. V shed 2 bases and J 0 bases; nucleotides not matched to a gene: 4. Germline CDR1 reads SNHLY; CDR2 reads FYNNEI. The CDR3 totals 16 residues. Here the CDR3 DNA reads TGTGCCAGCAGTGAAAGAGACAGGGACTCTGGAAACACCATATATTTT. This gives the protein CASSERDRDSGNTIYF.

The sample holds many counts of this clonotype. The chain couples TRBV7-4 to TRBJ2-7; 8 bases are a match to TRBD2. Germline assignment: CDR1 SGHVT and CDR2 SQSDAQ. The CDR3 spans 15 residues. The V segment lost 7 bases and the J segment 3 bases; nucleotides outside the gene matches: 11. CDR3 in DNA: TGTGCCAGCACCCGCTCCCCGGGACTAGTCTACGAGCAGTACTTC. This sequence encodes CASTRSPGLVYEQYF.

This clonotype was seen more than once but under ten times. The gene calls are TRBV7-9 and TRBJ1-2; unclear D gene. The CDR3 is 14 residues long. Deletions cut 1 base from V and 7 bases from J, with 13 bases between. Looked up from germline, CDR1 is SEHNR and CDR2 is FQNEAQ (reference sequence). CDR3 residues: CASSLGPGLAGYTF. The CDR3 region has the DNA TGTGCCAGCAGCTTAGGCCCGGGTTTGGCTGGCTACACCTTC.

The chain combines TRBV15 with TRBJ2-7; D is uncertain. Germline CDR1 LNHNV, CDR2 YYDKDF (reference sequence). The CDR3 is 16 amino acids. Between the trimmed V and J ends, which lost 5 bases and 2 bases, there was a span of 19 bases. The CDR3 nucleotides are TGTGCCACCAGCGCCCGAAACGACGGTTTGGCCTACGAGCAGTACTTC. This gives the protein CATSARNDGLAYEQYF. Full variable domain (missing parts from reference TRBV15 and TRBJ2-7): DAMVIQNPRYQVTQFGKPVTLSCSQTLNHNVMYWYQQKSSQAPKLLFHYYDKDFNNEADTPDNFQSRRPNTSFCFLDIRSPGLGDTAMYLCATSARNDGLAYEQYFGPGTRLTVT.

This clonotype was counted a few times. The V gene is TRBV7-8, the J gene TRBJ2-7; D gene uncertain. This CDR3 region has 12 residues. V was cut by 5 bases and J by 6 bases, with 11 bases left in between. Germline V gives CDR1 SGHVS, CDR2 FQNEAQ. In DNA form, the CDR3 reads TGTGCCAGCAGCAGACGCGTGGGCGAGCAGTACTTC. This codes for CASSRRVGEQYF.

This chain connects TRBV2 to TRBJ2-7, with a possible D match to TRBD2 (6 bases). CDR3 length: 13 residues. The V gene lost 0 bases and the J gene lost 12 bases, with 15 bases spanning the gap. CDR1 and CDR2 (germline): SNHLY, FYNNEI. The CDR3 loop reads CASSEAGGDRLYF. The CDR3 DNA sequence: TGTGCCAGCAGTGAAGCAGGCGGGGATAGATTGTACTTC.

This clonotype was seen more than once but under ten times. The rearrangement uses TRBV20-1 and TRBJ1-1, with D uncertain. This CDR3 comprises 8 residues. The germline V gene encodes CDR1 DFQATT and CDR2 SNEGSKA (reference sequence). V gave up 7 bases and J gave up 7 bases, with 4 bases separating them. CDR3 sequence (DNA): TGCAGTGACGGTGAAGCTTTCTTT. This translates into CSDGEAFF.

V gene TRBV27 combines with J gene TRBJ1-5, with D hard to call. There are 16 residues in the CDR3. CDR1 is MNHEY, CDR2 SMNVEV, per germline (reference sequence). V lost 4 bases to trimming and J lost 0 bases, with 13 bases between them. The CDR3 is CASSSRRGYSNQPQHF. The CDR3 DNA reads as TGTGCCAGCAGTTCCCGCCGGGGATATAGCAATCAGCCCCAGCATTTT.

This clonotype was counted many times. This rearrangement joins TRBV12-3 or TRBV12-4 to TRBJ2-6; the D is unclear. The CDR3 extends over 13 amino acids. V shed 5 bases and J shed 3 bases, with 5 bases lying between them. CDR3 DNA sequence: TGTGCCAGCAGTCTCAATGGGGCCAACGTCCTGACTTTC. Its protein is CASSLNGANVLTF.

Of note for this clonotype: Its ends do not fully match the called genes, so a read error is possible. CDR3 in amino acids: CSVEGLTTNTQYF. DNA of the CDR3: TGCAGCGTTGAAGGGCTTACCACAAATACGCAGTATTTT. J is TRBJ2-3 and V is TRBV29-1; D unclear. CDR3 length: 13 residues. CDR1 and CDR2 (germline): SQVTM, ANQGSEA.

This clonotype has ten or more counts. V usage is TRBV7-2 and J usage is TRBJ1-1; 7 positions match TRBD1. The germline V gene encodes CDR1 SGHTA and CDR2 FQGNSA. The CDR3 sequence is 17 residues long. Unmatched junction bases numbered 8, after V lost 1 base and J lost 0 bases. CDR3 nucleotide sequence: TGTGCCAGCAGCTTAGGAGACAAGGGGGCTTTGAACACTGAAGCTTTCTTT. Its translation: CASSLGDKGALNTEAFF.

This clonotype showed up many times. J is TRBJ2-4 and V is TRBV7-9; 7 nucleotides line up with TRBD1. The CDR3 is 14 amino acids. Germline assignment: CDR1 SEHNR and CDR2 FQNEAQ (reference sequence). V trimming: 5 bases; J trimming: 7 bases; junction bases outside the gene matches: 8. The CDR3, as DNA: TGTGCCAGCAGCCCCGGGACAGCCGGCAACATTCAGTACTTC. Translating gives CASSPGTAGNIQYF.

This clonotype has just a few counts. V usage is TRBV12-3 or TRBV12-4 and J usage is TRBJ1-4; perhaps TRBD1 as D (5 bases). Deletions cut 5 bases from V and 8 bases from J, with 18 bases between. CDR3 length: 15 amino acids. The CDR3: CASSPGTAVGEKLFF. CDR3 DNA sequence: TGTGCCAGCAGTCCTGGGACCGCCGTGGGAGAAAAACTGTTTTTT.

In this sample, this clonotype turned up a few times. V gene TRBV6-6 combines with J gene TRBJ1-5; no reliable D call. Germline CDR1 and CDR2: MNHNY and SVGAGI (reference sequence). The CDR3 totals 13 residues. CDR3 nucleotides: TGTGCTGTACGGGCTTATAGCAATCAGCCCCAGCATTTT. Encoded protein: CAVRAYSNQPQHF.

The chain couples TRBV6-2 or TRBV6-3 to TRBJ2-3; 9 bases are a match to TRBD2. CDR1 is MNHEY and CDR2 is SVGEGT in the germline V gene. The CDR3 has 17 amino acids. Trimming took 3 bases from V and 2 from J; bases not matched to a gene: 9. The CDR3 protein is CASSYQASGTSTDTQYF. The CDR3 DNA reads TGTGCCAGCAGTTATCAGGCTAGCGGGACATCCACAGATACGCAGTATTTT.

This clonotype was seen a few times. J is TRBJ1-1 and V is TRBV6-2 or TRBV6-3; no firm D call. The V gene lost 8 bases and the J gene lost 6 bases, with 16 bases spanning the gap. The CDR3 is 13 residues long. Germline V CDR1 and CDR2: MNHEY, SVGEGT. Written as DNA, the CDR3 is TGTGCCAGCCGCCGACAATTTAGCGCTGAAGCTTTCTTT. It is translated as CASRRQFSAEAFF.

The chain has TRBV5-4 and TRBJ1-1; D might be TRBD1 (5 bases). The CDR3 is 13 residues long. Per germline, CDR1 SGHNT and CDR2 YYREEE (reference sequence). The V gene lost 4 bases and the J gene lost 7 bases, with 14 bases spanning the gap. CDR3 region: CASSSPGGGEAFF. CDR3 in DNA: TGTGCCAGCAGCAGCCCCGGGGGGGGTGAAGCTTTCTTT.

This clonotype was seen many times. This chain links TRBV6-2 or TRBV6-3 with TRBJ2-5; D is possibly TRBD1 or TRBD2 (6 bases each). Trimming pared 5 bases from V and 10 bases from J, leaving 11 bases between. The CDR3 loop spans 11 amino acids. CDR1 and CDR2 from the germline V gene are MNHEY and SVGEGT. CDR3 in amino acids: CASSPRGDQYF. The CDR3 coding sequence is TGTGCCAGCAGTCCTAGGGGGGACCAGTACTTC.

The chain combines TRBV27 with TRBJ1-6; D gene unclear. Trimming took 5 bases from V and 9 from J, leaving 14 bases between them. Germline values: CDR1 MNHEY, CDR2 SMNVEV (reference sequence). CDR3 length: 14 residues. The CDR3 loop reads CASSSPGWSSPLHF. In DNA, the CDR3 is TGTGCCAGCAGTAGCCCTGGGTGGAGTTCACCCCTCCACTTT.

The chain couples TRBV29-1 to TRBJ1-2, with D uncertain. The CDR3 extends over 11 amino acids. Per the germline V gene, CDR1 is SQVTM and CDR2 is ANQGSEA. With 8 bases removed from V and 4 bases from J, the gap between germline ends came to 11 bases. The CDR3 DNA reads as TGCAGCACCCCTACGGCCTATGGCTACACCTTC. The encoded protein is CSTPTAYGYTF.

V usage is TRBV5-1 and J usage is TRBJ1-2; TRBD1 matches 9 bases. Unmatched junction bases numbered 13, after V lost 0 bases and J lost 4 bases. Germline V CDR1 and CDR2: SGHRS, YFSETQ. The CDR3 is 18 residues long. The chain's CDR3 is CASSLVPTGGLVFYGYTF. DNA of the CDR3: TGCGCCAGCAGCTTGGTACCCACAGGGGGCCTTGTCTTCTATGGCTACACCTTC.

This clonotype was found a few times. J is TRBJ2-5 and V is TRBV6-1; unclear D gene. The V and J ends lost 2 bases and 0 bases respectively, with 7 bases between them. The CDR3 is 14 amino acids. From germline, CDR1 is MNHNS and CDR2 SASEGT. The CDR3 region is CASSESTDQETQYF. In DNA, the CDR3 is TGTGCCAGCAGTGAAAGTACAGACCAAGAGACCCAGTACTTC.

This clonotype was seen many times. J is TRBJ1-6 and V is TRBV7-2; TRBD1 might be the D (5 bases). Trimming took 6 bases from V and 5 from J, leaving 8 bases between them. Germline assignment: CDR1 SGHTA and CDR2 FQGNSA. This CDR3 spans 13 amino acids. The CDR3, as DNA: TGTGCCAGCAGGTCGGACAATAATTCACCCCTCCACTTT. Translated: CASRSDNNSPLHF.

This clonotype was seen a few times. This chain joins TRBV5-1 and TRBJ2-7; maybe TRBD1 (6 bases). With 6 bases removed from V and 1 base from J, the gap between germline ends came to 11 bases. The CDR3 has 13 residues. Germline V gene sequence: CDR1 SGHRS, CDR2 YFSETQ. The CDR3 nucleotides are TGCGCCAGCAAGGGACAAGTGTCCTACGAGCAGTACTTC. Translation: CASKGQVSYEQYF.

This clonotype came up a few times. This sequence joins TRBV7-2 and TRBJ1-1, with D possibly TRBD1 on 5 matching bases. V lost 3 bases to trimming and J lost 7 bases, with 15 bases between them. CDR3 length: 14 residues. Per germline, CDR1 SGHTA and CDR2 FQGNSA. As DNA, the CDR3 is TGTGCCAGCAGCTTCTCGGGGGTGGGGGATGAAGCTTTCTTT. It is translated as CASSFSGVGDEAFF. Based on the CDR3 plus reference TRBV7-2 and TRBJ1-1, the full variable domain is GAGVSQSPSNKVTEKGKDVELRCDPISGHTALYWYRQSLGQGLEFLIYFQGNSAPDKSGLPSDRFSAERTGGSVSTLTIQRTQQEDSAVYLCASSFSGVGDEAFFGQGTRLTVV.

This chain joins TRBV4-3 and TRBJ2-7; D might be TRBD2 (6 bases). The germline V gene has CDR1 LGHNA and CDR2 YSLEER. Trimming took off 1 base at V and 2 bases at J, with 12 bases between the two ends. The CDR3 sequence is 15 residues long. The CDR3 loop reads CASSQVAGSPYEQYF. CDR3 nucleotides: TGCGCCAGCAGCCAAGTGGCGGGGTCCCCCTACGAGCAGTACTTC.

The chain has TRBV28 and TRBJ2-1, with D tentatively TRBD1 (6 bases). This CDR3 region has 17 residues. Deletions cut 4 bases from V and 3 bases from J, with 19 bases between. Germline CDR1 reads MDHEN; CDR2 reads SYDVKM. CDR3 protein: CASSSPPRQGIYNEQFF. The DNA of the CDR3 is TGTGCCAGCAGTTCCCCACCGAGGCAGGGGATCTACAATGAGCAGTTCTTC.

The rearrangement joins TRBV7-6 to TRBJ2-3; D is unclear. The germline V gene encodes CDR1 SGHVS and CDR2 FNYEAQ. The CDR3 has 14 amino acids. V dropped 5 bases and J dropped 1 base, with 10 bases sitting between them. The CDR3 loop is CASSRAAGTDTQYF. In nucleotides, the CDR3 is TGTGCCAGCAGCCGGGCCGCGGGCACAGATACGCAGTATTTT.